This section outlines one T cell receptor beta chain sequence together with its context. Its antigen is still unknown. No base qualities exist here, and no much larger clone lies one base off it. To sequence the TCRbeta CDR3 region, genomic DNA was isolated from the sorted cells. The immunoSEQ Assay was used for sequencing of TCRbeta CDR3 regions. TCRdb retrieved this table from immuneACCESS and kept in-frame rearrangements only. Not all clones are present; in checked studies, unresolved V genes account for under half, and no reason is known for the remainder. The sample table records about 110,000 clones; approximately 89% of these occur just once. About 0.67% of the sample comes from the top ten. The trial excluded patients who had a history of autoimmune disease or were on systemic immunosuppression. Peripheral blood for TCR sequencing was collected from all dose cohorts at baseline, on cycle 4 day 1, and on cycle 7 day 1. Samples were obtained from an open-label, multicenter, first-in-human phase I dose-escalation trial of ivuxolimab. Adults with locally advanced or metastatic head and neck squamous cell, hepatocellular, melanoma or renal cell carcinoma were enrolled in the trial. Before TCR sequencing, CD4+ T cells and CD8+ T cells were sorted from peripheral blood as separate populations.

Looking up the germline V gene (reference sequence) yields CDR1 MNHEY and CDR2 SMNVEV. Between the V and J ends, shortened by 7 bases and 7 bases respectively, the junction contains 17 bases. Spanning cysteine to phenylalanine, the CDR3 consists of 14 amino acids. The CDR3 DNA has 42 bases and is translated from base 1. These data originate in a study of OX40 agonist ivuxolimab in advanced cancers. At the level of the whole study: The costimulatory receptor OX40 (CD134) was targeted by ivuxolimab, a fully human IgG2 agonistic monoclonal antibody. Intravenous ivuxolimab was administered to patients every 2 weeks at six dose levels: 0.01, 0.1, 0.3, 1.5, 3 and 10 mg/kg. Among the 52 dose-escalation patients, some 20 had hepatocellular carcinoma, roughly 15 melanoma, 9 renal cell carcinoma and 9 head and neck cancer. A male proportion of around 80% and a mean age of approximately 61 years, ranging from roughly 23 to 85, were recorded for the dose-escalation cohort. Prior anti-PD-1, anti-PD-L1 or anti-CTLA-4 therapy was permitted, and approximately 42% of dose-escalation patients had received checkpoint inhibitors. Partial responses occurred in three dose-escalation patients: two with cutaneous melanoma and one with hepatocellular carcinoma. The point of sequencing TCRbeta in the periphery was to test whether ivuxolimab changed TCR sequence diversity and drove clonal T-cell expansion. The paper reports the monotherapy dose-escalation portion (N ≈ 50 patients) of the phase I ivuxolimab trial.

Broader findings and caveats from the paper: In partial responders in the 0.1-3.0 mg/kg groups, normalized peripheral clonal expansion was found to be among the lowest, especially among CD8+ T cells. The antigen specificity of the clonally expanded peripheral T cells was not determined. Clonal expansion of both CD4+ and CD8+ blood T cells was observed from baseline to week 6 at doses 0.1 to 3.0 mg/kg. Low levels of normalized T-cell clonal expansion were also shown by some nonresponding patients. After ivuxolimab, CD8+ T cells had more expanded clones than CD4+ T cells on average.

The clonotype comes from an adult with an advanced solid tumor such as melanoma, head and neck, liver or kidney cancer. Sequenced material: CD4+ or CD8+ T cells sorted from blood, taken in a trial of the OX40 agonist ivuxolimab. Rearrangement joined TRBV27 to TRBJ2-4, with the D gene uncertain. This receptor carries the CDR3 CASTKKISSNIQYF. The DNA sequence is TGTGCCAGCACCAAAAAAATATCTAGTAACATTCAGTACTTC.